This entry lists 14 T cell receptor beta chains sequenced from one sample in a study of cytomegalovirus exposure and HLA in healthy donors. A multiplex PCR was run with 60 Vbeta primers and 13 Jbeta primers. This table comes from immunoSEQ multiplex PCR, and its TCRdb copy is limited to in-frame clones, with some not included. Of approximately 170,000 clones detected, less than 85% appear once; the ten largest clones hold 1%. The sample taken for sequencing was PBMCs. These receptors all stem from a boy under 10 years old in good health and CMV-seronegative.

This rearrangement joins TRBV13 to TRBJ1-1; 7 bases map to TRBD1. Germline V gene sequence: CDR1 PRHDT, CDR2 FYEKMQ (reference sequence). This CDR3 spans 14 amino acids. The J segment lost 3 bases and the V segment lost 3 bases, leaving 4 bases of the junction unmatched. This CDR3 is CASSLGTEHTEAFF. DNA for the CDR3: TGTGCCAGCAGCTTGGGGACAGAACACACTGAAGCTTTCTTT. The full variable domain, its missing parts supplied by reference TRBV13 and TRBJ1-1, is AAGVIQSPRHLIKEKRETATLKCYPIPRHDTVYWYQQGPGQDPQFLISFYEKMQSDKGSIPDRFSAQQFSDYHSELNMSSLELGDSALYFCASSLGTEHTEAFFGQGTRLTVV.

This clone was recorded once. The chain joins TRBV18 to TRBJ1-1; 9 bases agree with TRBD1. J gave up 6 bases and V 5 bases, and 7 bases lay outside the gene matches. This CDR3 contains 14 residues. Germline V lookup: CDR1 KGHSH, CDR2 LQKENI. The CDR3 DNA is TGTGCCAGCTCATCAGACAGGGGGAAGGCTGAAGCTTTCTTT. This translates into CASSSDRGKAEAFF. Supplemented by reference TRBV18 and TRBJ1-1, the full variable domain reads NAGVMQNPRHLVRRRGQEARLRCSPMKGHSHVYWYRQLPEEGLKFMVYLQKENIIDESGMPKERFSAEFPKEGPSILRIQQVVRGDSAAYFCASSSDRGKAEAFFGQGTRLTVV.

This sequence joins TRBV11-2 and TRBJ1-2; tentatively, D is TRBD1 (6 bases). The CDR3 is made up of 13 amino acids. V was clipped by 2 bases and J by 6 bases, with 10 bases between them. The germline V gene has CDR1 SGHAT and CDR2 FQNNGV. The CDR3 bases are TGTGCCAGCAGCTTAAAACAGGGAAATGGCTACACCTTC. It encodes CASSLKQGNGYTF. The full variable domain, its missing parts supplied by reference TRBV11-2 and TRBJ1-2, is EAGVAQSPRYKIIEKRQSVAFWCNPISGHATLYWYQQILGQGPKLLIQFQNNGVVDDSQLPKDRFSAERLKGVDSTLKIQPAKLEDSAVYLCASSLKQGNGYTFGSGTRLTVV.

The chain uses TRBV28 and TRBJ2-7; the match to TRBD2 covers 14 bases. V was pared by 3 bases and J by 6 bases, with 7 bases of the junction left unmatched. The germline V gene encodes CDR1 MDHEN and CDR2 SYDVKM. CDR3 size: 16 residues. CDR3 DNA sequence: TGTGCCAGCAGTTTTGGGACTAGCGGGAGTTATTCCGAGCAGTACTTC. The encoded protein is CASSFGTSGSYSEQYF. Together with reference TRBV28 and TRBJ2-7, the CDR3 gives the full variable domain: DVKVTQSSRYLVKRTGEKVFLECVQDMDHENMFWYRQDPGLGLRLIYFSYDVKMKEKGDIPEGYSVSREKKERFSLILESASTNQTSMYLCASSFGTSGSYSEQYFGPGTRLTVT.

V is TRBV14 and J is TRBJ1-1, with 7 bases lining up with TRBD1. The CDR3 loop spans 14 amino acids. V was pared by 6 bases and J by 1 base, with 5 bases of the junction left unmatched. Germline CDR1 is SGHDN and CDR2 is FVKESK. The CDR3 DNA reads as TGTGCCAGCAGGTACAGGGGCCCGAACACTGAAGCTTTCTTT. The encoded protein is CASRYRGPNTEAFF.

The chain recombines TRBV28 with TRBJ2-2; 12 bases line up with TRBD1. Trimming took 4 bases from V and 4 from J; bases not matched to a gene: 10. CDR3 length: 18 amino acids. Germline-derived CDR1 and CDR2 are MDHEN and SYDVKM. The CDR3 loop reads CASSSSRDRGLGTGELFF. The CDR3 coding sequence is TGTGCCAGCAGTTCTAGCCGGGACAGGGGGCTGGGCACCGGGGAGCTGTTTTTT.

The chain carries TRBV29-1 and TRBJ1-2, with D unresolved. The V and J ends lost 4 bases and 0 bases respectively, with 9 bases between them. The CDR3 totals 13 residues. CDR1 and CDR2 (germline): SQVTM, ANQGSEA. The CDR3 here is CSVGVGANYGYTF. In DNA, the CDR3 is TGCAGCGTTGGGGTCGGAGCTAACTATGGCTACACCTTC. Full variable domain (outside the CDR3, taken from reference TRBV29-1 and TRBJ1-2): SAVISQKPSRDICQRGTSLTIQCQVDSQVTMMFWYRQQPGQSLTLIATANQGSEATYESGFVIDKFPISRPNLTFSTLTVSNMSPEDSSIYLCSVGVGANYGYTFGSGTRLTVV.

Here the CDR3 reads CASSGTSGGGTSREQFF. For the CDR3, the DNA is TGTGCCAGCAGCGGGACTAGCGGGGGGGGTACAAGCCGTGAGCAGTTCTTC. The chain carries TRBV5-4 and TRBJ2-1; TRBD2 agrees at 16 bases. V trimming: 4 bases; J trimming: 9 bases; junction bases outside the gene matches: 10. CDR3 length: 17 residues. Germline V gene data show CDR1 as SGHNT and CDR2 as YYREEE (reference sequence).

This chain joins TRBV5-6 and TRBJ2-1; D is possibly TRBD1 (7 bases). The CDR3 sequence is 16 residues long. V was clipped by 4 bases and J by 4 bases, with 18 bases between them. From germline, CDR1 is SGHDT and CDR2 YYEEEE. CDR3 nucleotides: TGTGCCAGCAGCGCTCAGGCGGGACAGCCGTACAATGAGCAGTTCTTC. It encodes CASSAQAGQPYNEQFF. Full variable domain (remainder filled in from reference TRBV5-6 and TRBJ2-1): DAGVTQSPTHLIKTRGQQVTLRCSPKSGHDTVSWYQQALGQGPQFIFQYYEEEERQRGNFPDRFSGHQFPNYSSELNVNALLLGDSALYLCASSAQAGQPYNEQFFGPGTRLTVL.

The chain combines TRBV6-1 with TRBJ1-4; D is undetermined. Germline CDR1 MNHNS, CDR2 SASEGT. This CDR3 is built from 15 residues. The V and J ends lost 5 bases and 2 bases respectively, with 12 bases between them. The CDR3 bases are TGTGCCAGCAGTCTCCTGAGAGTGACTAATGAAAAACTGTTTTTT. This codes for CASSLLRVTNEKLFF.

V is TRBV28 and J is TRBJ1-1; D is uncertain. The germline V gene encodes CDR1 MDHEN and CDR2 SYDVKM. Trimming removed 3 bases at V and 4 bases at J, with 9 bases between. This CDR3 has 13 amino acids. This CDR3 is CASSFLSGTEAFF. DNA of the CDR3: TGTGCCAGCAGTTTCCTTTCGGGCACTGAAGCTTTCTTT.

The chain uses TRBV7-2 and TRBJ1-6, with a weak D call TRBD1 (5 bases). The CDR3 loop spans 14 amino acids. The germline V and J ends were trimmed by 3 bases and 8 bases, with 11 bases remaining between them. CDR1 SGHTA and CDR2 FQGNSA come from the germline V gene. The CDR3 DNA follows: TGTGCCAGCAGCTTTCGACAGTCGGATTCACCCCTCCACTTT. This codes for CASSFRQSDSPLHF.

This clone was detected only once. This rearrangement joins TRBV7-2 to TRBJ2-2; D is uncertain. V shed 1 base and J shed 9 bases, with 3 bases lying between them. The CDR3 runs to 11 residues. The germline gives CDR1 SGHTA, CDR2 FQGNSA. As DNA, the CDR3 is TGTGCCAGCAGCTTAGGGCGGGAGCTGTTTTTT. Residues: CASSLGRELFF. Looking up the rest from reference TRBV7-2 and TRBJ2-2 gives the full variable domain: GAGVSQSPSNKVTEKGKDVELRCDPISGHTALYWYRQSLGQGLEFLIYFQGNSAPDKSGLPSDRFSAERTGGSVSTLTIQRTQQEDSAVYLCASSLGRELFFGEGSRLTVL.

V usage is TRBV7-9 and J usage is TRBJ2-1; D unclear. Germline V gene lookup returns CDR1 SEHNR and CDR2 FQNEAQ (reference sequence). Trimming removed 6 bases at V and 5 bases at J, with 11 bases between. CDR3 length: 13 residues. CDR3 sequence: CASSSPQHNEQFF. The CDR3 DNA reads TGTGCCAGCAGTTCACCACAGCACAATGAGCAGTTCTTC.